This T cell receptor (beta chain) emerged from a study of blood T cell repertoires in COVID-19. J gave up 6 bases and V 6 bases, and 3 bases lay outside the gene matches. Per the germline V gene, CDR1 is MNHEY and CDR2 is SMNVEV (reference sequence). This CDR3 region has 13 residues. This table comes from immunoSEQ multiplex PCR, and its TCRdb copy is limited to in-frame clones, with some not included. The top ten clones hold about 3% of a sample with about 280,000 clones, approximately 90% of them seen once. Sequencing used peripheral blood. The chain is built from TRBV27 and TRBJ2-2; 8 bases match TRBD1. This TCR derives from a woman younger than 45 with active or convalescent COVID-19. CDR3 sequence reads: CASRTGAAGELFF. CDR3 DNA: TGTGCCAGCAGGACAGGGGCAGCCGGGGAGCTGTTTTTT.